This T cell receptor beta chain was obtained from a study of cytomegalovirus exposure and HLA in healthy donors. As for the study in general: HLA-typed donors were the source of about 81 million unique TCRs held in an early data release.

Study observations and caveats: V- and J-gene trimming in TCR beta was tied to a missense DCLRE1C variant by an analysis performed later.

CDR3 length: 13 residues. Trimming stripped 7 bases from V and 2 bases from J, with 14 bases between. Per germline, CDR1 SQVTM and CDR2 ANQGSEA. In regard to this clone: No antigen is known for it.

This PCR relied on a set of 60 Vbeta primers and 13 Jbeta primers. The method was immunoSEQ multiplex PCR; TCRdb's version includes in-frame clones alone and lacks a portion of them. The sample holds approximately 190,000 clones, roughly 81% seen once. The clonotype was recovered from a woman aged 25 to 39 in good health and CMV-seropositive. The specimen was PBMCs. This chain connects TRBV29-1 to TRBJ1-2; D is unresolved. The CDR3 DNA is TGCAGCGGACTTCGAGACGGAAACTATGGCTACACCTTC. It specifies CSGLRDGNYGYTF.